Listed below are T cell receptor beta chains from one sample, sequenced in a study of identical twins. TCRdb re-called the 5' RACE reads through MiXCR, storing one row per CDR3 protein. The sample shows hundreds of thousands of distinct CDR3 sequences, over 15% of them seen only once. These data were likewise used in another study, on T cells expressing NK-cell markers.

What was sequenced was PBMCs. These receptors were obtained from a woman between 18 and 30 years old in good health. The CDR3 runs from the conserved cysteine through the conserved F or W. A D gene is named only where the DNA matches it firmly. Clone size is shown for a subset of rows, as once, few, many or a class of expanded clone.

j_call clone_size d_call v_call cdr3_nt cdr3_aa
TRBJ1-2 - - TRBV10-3 TGTGCCATCAGTGAGTCTCCGGATAGATTCTATGGCTACACCTTC CAISESPDRFYGYTF
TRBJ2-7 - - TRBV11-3 TGTGCCAGCAGCGGGGGCAGGGATTATACCTACGAGCAGTACTTC CASSGGRDYTYEQYF
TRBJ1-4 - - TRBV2 TGTGCCGGTTCAGCTTCTAATGAAAAACTGTTTTTT CAGSASNEKLFF
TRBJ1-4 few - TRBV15 TGTGCCACCAGCAGGTCTTCAGCAACTAATGAAAAACTGTTTTTT CATSRSSATNEKLFF
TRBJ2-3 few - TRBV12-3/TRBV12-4 TGTGCCAGCAGTTTGGTGGGAACGTCTGATACGCAGTATTTT CASSLVGTSDTQYF
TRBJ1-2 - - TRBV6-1 TGTGCCAGCACACAACGACAGCCCTTAGGAGGTGGCTACACCTTC CASTQRQPLGGGYTF
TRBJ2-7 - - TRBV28 TGTGCCAGCAGTTTACAATTTTACGAGCAGTACTTC CASSLQFYEQYF
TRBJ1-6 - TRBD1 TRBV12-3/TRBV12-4 TGTGCCAGCAGTTTTGACAGGGTAGGCAAGGCACCCCTCCACTTT CASSFDRVGKAPLHF
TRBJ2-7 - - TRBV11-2 TGTGCCAGCAGCTTAGGGTTTGACTCCATCTACGAGCAGTACTTC CASSLGFDSIYEQYF
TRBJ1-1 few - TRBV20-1 TGCAGTGCTACCGGGACCGTCGAAGCTTTCTTT CSATGTVEAFF
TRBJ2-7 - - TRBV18 TGTGCCAGCTCACCGTACGGGGAGCAGTACTTC CASSPYGEQYF
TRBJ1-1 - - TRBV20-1 TGCAGTGGGACAGACACGAACACTGAAGCTTTCTTT CSGTDTNTEAFF
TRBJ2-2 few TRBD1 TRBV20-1 TGCAGTGCTATGGGACAGCTGAACACCGGGGAGCTGTTTTTT CSAMGQLNTGELFF
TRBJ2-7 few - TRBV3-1 TGTGCCAGCGGACGAGGGCAGTGGACCTACGAGCAGTACTTC CASGRGQWTYEQYF
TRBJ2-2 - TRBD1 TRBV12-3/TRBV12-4 TGTGCCAGCAGGACAGACAGGGGAGACACCGGGGAGCTGTTTTTT CASRTDRGDTGELFF
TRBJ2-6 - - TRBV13 TGTGCCAGCAGGCATATATCAGGAGCCGGGGCCAACGTCCTGACTTTC CASRHISGAGANVLTF
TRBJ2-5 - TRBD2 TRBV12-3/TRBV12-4 TGTGCCAGCAGTTTCTTAACTAGCGGGGAGACCCAGTACTTC CASSFLTSGETQYF
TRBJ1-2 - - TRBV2 TGTGCCAGCACCTCCGGGTGGCCCAACAGAGGCTACACCTTC CASTSGWPNRGYTF
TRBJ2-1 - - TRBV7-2 TGTGCCTCTATGGGTACCGGGGCAGAGATCTACAATGAGCAGTTCTTC CASMGTGAEIYNEQFF
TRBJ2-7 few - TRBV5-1 TGCGCCAGCAGCTTGGCTGGGGCCGGTCTCTACGAGCAGTACTTC CASSLAGAGLYEQYF
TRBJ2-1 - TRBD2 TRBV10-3 TGTGCCATCAGACCGACTAGCGGGAGTATCCATGAGCAGTTCTTC CAIRPTSGSIHEQFF
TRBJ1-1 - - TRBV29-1 TGCAGCGTTAAGGAGAATATGAACACTGAAGCTTTCTTT CSVKENMNTEAFF